This T cell receptor beta chain emerged from a study of blood T cell repertoires in COVID-19. Across the whole study: COVID-19 samples from acute and convalescent phases originated in the United States, Italy and Spain.

Comments on this clone: This sample includes further DNA sequences coding for the same CDR3.

This CDR3 region has 12 residues. Trimming took 6 bases from V and 0 from J, leaving 6 bases between them. CDR1 is MNHEY and CDR2 is SVGAGI in the germline V gene. Under the authors' procedure: Reference gene primer amplification gave nucleated cell count estimates. Data came from immunoSEQ multiplex PCR; TCRdb stores just in-frame clones and leaves some out. The DNA gave D and trimming, while V, J and clone size come from that table. The data contain about 140,000 clones, around three quarters of them singletons. V and J are TRBV6-5 and TRBJ2-7; D is perhaps TRBD2 (5 bases). The sample consisted of peripheral blood. This TCR came from a man older than 75 with acute or convalescent COVID-19. CDR3 sequence reads: CASRGSSYEQYF. Written as DNA, the CDR3 is TGTGCCAGCAGAGGGAGCTCCTACGAGCAGTACTTC.